The next 32 T cell receptor beta chains were all read from a single sample in a study of CD8 T cells in ankylosing spondylitis. TCRdb used MiXCR to reprocess the 5' RACE reads, holding one entry per CDR3 protein. The sample has 250,000 or so distinct CDR3 sequences, about 11% seen once. Sample: blood, either unsorted or a sorted T cell fraction (not recorded which). The receptors originated from a male donor with ankylosing spondylitis or in good health (not recorded which).

Many counts were recorded for this clonotype. The rearrangement joins TRBV5-5 to TRBJ1-2; D not certain. V lost 0 bases to trimming and J lost 1 base, with 7 bases between them. Germline CDR1 reads SGHKS; CDR2 reads YYEKEE (reference sequence). The length of the CDR3 is 14 residues. DNA for the CDR3: TGTGCCAGCAGCTTGGGCGGAGGTAACTATGGCTACACCTTC. This sequence encodes CASSLGGGNYGYTF.

This clonotype was detected many times. The V and J genes are TRBV19 and TRBJ1-5; 10 nucleotides line up with TRBD1. CDR1 and CDR2 (germline): LNHDA, SQIVND (reference sequence). Unmatched junction bases numbered 7, after V lost 7 bases and J lost 7 bases. This CDR3 is 14 amino acids long. CDR3 sequence (DNA): TGTGCCAGTACCCTGACAGGGGGCCGACAGCCCCAGCATTTT. Its translation is CASTLTGGRQPQHF.

This clonotype showed up just a few times. This could be a read error, since a much larger clone is one nucleotide away. The chain employs TRBV9 and TRBJ2-7; 11 bases line up with TRBD2. From germline, CDR1 is SGDLS and CDR2 YYNGEE. With 1 base clipped from V and 4 bases from J, the junction kept 4 bases outside the gene matches. This CDR3 has 15 amino acids. CDR3 DNA: TGTGCCAGCAGCGTATCGACTAGCGGGGCGTACGAGCAGTACTTC. It yields the protein CASSVSTSGAYEQYF.

The rearrangement links TRBV18 to TRBJ1-4; no clear D gene. The CDR3 has 14 amino acids. Per the germline V gene, CDR1 is KGHSH and CDR2 is LQKENI. V lost 5 bases and J 0 bases, leaving 7 bases between the germline ends. The CDR3 region is CASSRTATNEKLFF. CDR3 sequence (DNA): TGTGCCAGCTCAAGGACGGCAACTAATGAAAAACTGTTTTTT.

This clonotype was picked up many times. Germline is not matched at one junction end, which may reflect a read error. This chain links TRBV25-1 with TRBJ2-1, with 7 bases fitting TRBD1. The germline V gene encodes CDR1 MGHDK and CDR2 SYGVNS. The CDR3 consists of 12 residues. CDR3 DNA: TGTGCCAGCAGTGGGAGACAGGGAGTGGAGTTTTTC. Protein: CASSGRQGVEFF.

This clonotype was counted ten times or more. J is TRBJ1-4 and V is TRBV6-6; D is unresolved. The CDR3 is 13 residues long. Per germline, CDR1 MNHNY and CDR2 SVGAGI (reference sequence). V was pared by 0 bases and J by 3 bases, with 2 bases between. CDR3: CASSYSANEKLFF. CDR3 sequence (DNA): TGTGCCAGCAGTTACTCGGCTAATGAAAAACTGTTTTTT.

At least ten counts were recorded for this clonotype. The chain links TRBV20-1 to TRBJ1-2; D is unresolved. This CDR3 is built from 12 residues. In germline, CDR1 is DFQATT, CDR2 SNEGSKA (reference sequence). Trimming took off 0 bases at V and 3 bases at J, with 5 bases between the two ends. As DNA, the CDR3 is TGCAGTGCTAGAGACCTATACTATGGCTACACCTTC. Translated: CSARDLYYGYTF.

This clonotype was observed at least ten times. This chain uses TRBV7-2 with TRBJ2-3; D may be TRBD2 (5 bases). CDR1 is SGHTA and CDR2 is FQGNSA in the germline V gene. This CDR3 contains 15 residues. The V and J ends lost 3 bases and 0 bases respectively, with 10 bases between them. CDR3 nucleotide sequence: TGTGCCAGCAGCTTCGGTGGACTGAGCACAGATACGCAGTATTTT. Amino acid sequence: CASSFGGLSTDTQYF.

This clonotype appeared many times. The chain has TRBV7-2 and TRBJ2-3, with TRBD2 matching 9 bases. There are 16 residues in the CDR3. V shed 1 base and J 6 bases; nucleotides not matched to a gene: 8. Germline CDR1 reads SGHTA; CDR2 reads FQGNSA. The CDR3 DNA is TGTGCCAGCAGCTTAGAGTCGGCGGGGGGGCCGGATACGCAGTATTTT. It specifies CASSLESAGGPDTQYF.

In this sample, this clonotype turned up many times. The rearrangement uses TRBV21-1 and TRBJ1-5; the table's TRBD1 call for D was not verified on the DNA. TRBV21-1 is assigned pseudogene status. This CDR3 spans 20 amino acids. The chain's CDR3 is CASSKEKPFGGTYSNQPQHF. CDR3 DNA: TGTGCCAGCAGCAAAGAAAAACCCTTCGGGGGCACTTATAGCAATCAGCCCCAGCATTTT.

This clonotype was seen repeatedly, ten times or more. This CDR3 is CASKRDRGGHPEAFF. Written as DNA, the CDR3 is TGTGCCAGCAAACGGGACAGGGGGGGTCACCCTGAAGCTTTCTTT. This chain links TRBV6-1 with TRBJ1-1, with 11 nucleotides matching TRBD1. J lost 6 bases, V lost 7 bases, and 10 bases had no gene match. CDR3 size: 15 residues. Germline V gene sequence: CDR1 MNHNS, CDR2 SASEGT.

This clonotype was counted many times. The chain uses TRBV12-3 or TRBV12-4 and TRBJ2-7; no reliable D call. The CDR3 spans 13 residues. V was trimmed by 7 bases and J by 2 bases, leaving 12 bases between them. The CDR3 is CASTTGPTYEQYF. CDR3 nucleotides: TGTGCCAGCACCACTGGACCGACCTACGAGCAGTACTTC.

CDR3 in DNA: TGTGCCAGCAGTTACTCAGGGGATCAGGGCTACACCTTC. Translating gives CASSYSGDQGYTF. V and J are TRBV12-3 or TRBV12-4 and TRBJ1-2, with D perhaps TRBD1 (6 bases). The CDR3 runs 13 residues. V was shortened by 4 bases and J by 8 bases, with 14 bases between the two germline ends.

This clonotype has a count of ten or more. CDR3 amino acids: CASSLNPAGIQYF. The CDR3 coding sequence is TGTGCCAGCAGTTTGAACCCGGCAGGCATTCAGTACTTC. V usage is TRBV12-3 or TRBV12-4 and J usage is TRBJ2-4; D call uncertain. V lost 3 bases and J lost 9, with 12 bases in between. The CDR3 extends over 13 amino acids.

This clonotype was observed at least ten times. The chain joins TRBV9 to TRBJ2-3, with D hard to call. Germline CDR1 and CDR2: SGDLS and YYNGEE. V lost 6 bases and J 3 bases, leaving 14 bases between the germline ends. The CDR3 length is 14 residues. The CDR3 region is CASNTRARTDTQYF. As DNA, the CDR3 is TGTGCCAGCAACACTCGGGCTAGGACAGATACGCAGTATTTT.

At least ten counts were recorded for this clonotype. The chain joins TRBV20-1 to TRBJ1-2; TRBD1 aligns across 11 bases. Germline CDR1 is DFQATT and CDR2 is SNEGSKA (reference sequence). Trimming removed 0 bases from V and 6 bases from J; junction bases left unmatched: 9. CDR3 length equals 16 residues. CDR3: CSARDWGRDRGNGYTF. The CDR3 DNA reads TGCAGTGCTAGAGATTGGGGCCGGGACAGGGGGAATGGCTACACCTTC.

The rearrangement joins TRBV5-1 to TRBJ2-2; D may correspond to TRBD1 or TRBD2 (5 bases each). The ends were cut back, 4 bases at V and 4 bases at J, with 17 bases in the middle. CDR3 length: 16 residues. Germline lookup yields CDR1 SGHRS and CDR2 YFSETQ. CDR3: CASSRTGTASTGELFF. The CDR3 DNA reads TGCGCCAGCAGCCGAACCGGGACCGCAAGCACCGGGGAGCTGTTTTTT.

This clonotype appeared many times. This rearrangement joins TRBV3-1 to TRBJ1-2, with D possibly matching TRBD1 (5 bases). CDR3 length: 14 residues. Germline lookup yields CDR1 LGHDT and CDR2 YNNKEL (reference sequence). Trimming removed 0 bases from V and 4 bases from J, with 9 bases in between. CDR3 protein: CASSQDPGAYGYTF. The CDR3 DNA sequence: TGTGCCAGCAGCCAAGACCCCGGGGCCTATGGCTACACCTTC.

This clonotype was detected a few times. The chain combines TRBV7-9 with TRBJ2-7, with D tentatively TRBD2 (5 bases). Trimming took 1 base from V and 0 from J, leaving 13 bases between them. The V gene's germline CDR1 is SEHNR and CDR2 FQNEAQ (reference sequence). This CDR3 region has 16 residues. The DNA of the CDR3 is TGTGCCAGCAGCTTAGGGACTTCTTCCAGCTCCTACGAGCAGTACTTC. This encodes CASSLGTSSSSYEQYF. Full variable domain (rest looked up from reference TRBV7-9 and TRBJ2-7): DTGVSQNPRHKITKRGQNVTFRCDPISEHNRLYWYRQTLGQGPEFLTYFQNEAQLEKSRLLSDRFSAERPKGSFSTLEIQRTEQGDSAMYLCASSLGTSSSSYEQYFGPGTRLTVT.

This clonotype was found many times. The chain is built from TRBV19 and TRBJ2-1, with 7 bases fitting TRBD1. J lost 9 bases, V lost 8 bases, and 10 bases had no gene match. This CDR3 has 13 amino acids. The V gene's germline CDR1 is LNHDA and CDR2 SQIVND (reference sequence). CDR3 in DNA: TGTGCCAGTTCCTTAGTAGCAGGGGGTGAGCAGTTCTTC. Its protein product is CASSLVAGGEQFF.

This clonotype was detected only a few times. The chain links TRBV12-3 or TRBV12-4 to TRBJ2-6, with 9 bases aligning to TRBD1. The CDR3 covers 17 residues. Trimming took 3 bases from V and 4 from J; bases not matched to a gene: 7. The CDR3 DNA sequence: TGTGCCAGCAGTTTTCTACAGGGGGCAAGAGGGGCCAACGTCCTGACTTTC. Amino acids: CASSFLQGARGANVLTF.

This clonotype has at least ten counts. V is TRBV12-3 or TRBV12-4 and J is TRBJ2-1; D gene uncertain. This CDR3 is built from 14 residues. With 3 bases removed from V and 3 bases from J, the gap between germline ends came to 9 bases. The CDR3 DNA sequence: TGTGCCAGCAGTTTCGGCGTTGACTACAATGAGCAGTTCTTC. This gives the protein CASSFGVDYNEQFF.

Ten or more counts support this clonotype. The V gene is TRBV20-1, the J gene TRBJ2-2, with D perhaps TRBD1 (6 bases). The CDR3 has 13 residues. The germline gives CDR1 DFQATT, CDR2 SNEGSKA (reference sequence). V was cut by 6 bases and J by 5 bases, with 13 bases left in between. The CDR3 DNA follows: TGCAGTGCCGGAGTAGGACAGACCGGGGAGCTGTTTTTT. Translated, it gives CSAGVGQTGELFF.

This clonotype showed up many times. The chain links TRBV20-1 to TRBJ1-5; the D gene is possibly TRBD1 (5 bases). The germline CDR1 and CDR2 sequences are DFQATT and SNEGSKA (reference sequence). The V and J ends lost 3 bases and 1 base respectively, with 10 bases between them. This CDR3 has 14 residues. CDR3 sequence: CSASWEGSNQPQHF. The DNA for the CDR3 is TGCAGTGCTAGTTGGGAGGGGAGCAATCAGCCCCAGCATTTT.

This clonotype was observed once. The chain employs TRBV11-2 and TRBJ2-1, with 9 bases fitting TRBD2. The germline CDR1 and CDR2 sequences are SGHAT and FQNNGV. J gave up 2 bases and V 2 bases, and 1 base lay outside the gene matches. This CDR3 is built from 15 residues. Written as DNA, the CDR3 is TGTGCCAGCAGCTTACAGCGGGAGGCCTACAATGAGCAGTTCTTC. Amino acids: CASSLQREAYNEQFF.

This clonotype was seen ten or more times. The gene calls are TRBV5-1 and TRBJ2-7, with D perhaps matching TRBD1 or TRBD2 (5 bases each). V shed 5 bases and J shed 3 bases, with 9 bases lying between them. The CDR3 has 12 amino acids. Germline CDR1 SGHRS, CDR2 YFSETQ. CDR3: CASRRDGYEQYF. The CDR3, as DNA: TGCGCCAGCAGAAGGGACGGCTACGAGCAGTACTTC.

This clonotype was observed a few times. A much bigger clone sits one base away, suggesting this may be a read error. The gene calls are TRBV10-3 and TRBJ1-1, with D hard to call. CDR3 size: 13 residues. Germline V gene data show CDR1 as ENHRY and CDR2 as SYGVKD. The CDR3 sequence is CAISVRVGTQAFF. DNA of the CDR3: TGTGCCATCAGTGTAAGGGTGGGCACTCAAGCTTTCTTT.

This clonotype was seen ten or more times. The J gene is TRBJ1-2, the V gene TRBV6-1; TRBD1 agrees at 7 bases. Per the germline V gene, CDR1 is MNHNS and CDR2 is SASEGT. J was trimmed by 5 bases and V by 5 bases; bases with no gene match: 8. This CDR3 has 14 residues. DNA for the CDR3: TGTGCCAGCAGTCCCGGACAGGCGGCTTATGGCTACACCTTC. Its protein is CASSPGQAAYGYTF.

This clonotype was counted at least ten times. The chain is built from TRBV5-1 and TRBJ1-1; TRBD1 might be the D (6 bases). The CDR3 loop spans 14 amino acids. CDR1 is SGHRS and CDR2 is YFSETQ in the germline V gene. Trimming took 4 bases from V and 2 from J, leaving 12 bases between them. The CDR3 DNA reads as TGCGCCAGCAGCCAAGGACAGTTAAACACTGAAGCTTTCTTT. Translated, it gives CASSQGQLNTEAFF.

The J gene is TRBJ2-5, the V gene TRBV7-9; the D gene could be TRBD1 or TRBD2 (6 bases each). V was trimmed by 2 bases and J by 2 bases, leaving 12 bases between them. The CDR3 covers 15 residues. The germline CDR1 and CDR2 sequences are SEHNR and FQNEAQ (reference sequence). CDR3 coding DNA: TGTGCCAGCAGCTTATGGAGGGGGGCGCAAGAGACCCAGTACTTC. Amino acids: CASSLWRGAQETQYF.

This clonotype was picked up a small number of times. The chain has TRBV21-1 and TRBJ1-3; the D call TRBD1 from the table was never checked on the DNA. TRBV21-1 is reported as a pseudogene. The length of the CDR3 is 16 residues. CDR3 protein: CASSKPPVTSGNTIYF. The CDR3 DNA reads TGTGCCAGCAGCAAACCCCCCGTGACCTCTGGAAACACCATATATTTT.

This clonotype showed up many times. This chain connects TRBV15 to TRBJ2-5; 7 positions match TRBD2. Germline V gene sequence: CDR1 LNHNV, CDR2 YYDKDF (reference sequence). J lost 4 bases, V lost 5 bases, and 1 base had no gene match. The CDR3 runs 12 residues. The CDR3 protein is CATSWGGETQYF. The CDR3 DNA is TGTGCCACCAGCTGGGGGGGAGAGACCCAGTACTTC.